This T cell receptor beta chain was observed in a study of CD8 T cells in Susac syndrome. Germline V gene data show CDR1 as MNHEY and CDR2 as SMNVEV (reference sequence). CDR3 size: 11 residues. V lost 10 bases to trimming and J lost 1 base, with 7 bases between them. Sequencing of TCR beta was performed on blood CD8+ T cells and on blood CD4+ T cells. The RNA input was about 0.5 to 1 ug, and it was reverse transcribed with random hexamers. TCRdb reprocessed the immunoSEQ multiplex PCR reads with MiXCR, giving one entry per CDR3 protein. The sample holds about 280,000 distinct CDR3 sequences, 80% to 90% seen once.

V usage is TRBV27 and J usage is TRBJ1-1; D not certain. Sequenced material: CD8+ T cells from PBMCs. This receptor was obtained from a human donor with multiple sclerosis. The CDR3 DNA reads TGTGCCACGCAGAGGAACACTGAAGCTTTCTTT. It translates to CATQRNTEAFF.